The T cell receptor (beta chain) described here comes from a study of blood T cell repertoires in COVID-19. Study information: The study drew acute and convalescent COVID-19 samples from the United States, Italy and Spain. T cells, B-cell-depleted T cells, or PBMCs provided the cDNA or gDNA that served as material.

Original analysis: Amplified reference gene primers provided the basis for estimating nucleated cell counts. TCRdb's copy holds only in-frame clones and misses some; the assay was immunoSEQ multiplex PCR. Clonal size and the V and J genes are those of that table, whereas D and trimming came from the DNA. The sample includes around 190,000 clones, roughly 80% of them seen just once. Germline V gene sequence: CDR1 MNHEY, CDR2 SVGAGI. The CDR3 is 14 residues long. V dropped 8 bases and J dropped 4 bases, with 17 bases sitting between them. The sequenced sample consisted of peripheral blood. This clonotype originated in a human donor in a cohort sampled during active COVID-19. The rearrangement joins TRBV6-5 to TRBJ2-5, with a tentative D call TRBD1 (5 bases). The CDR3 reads CASVRGGYPETQYF. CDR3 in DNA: TGTGCCAGCGTTAGGGGCGGTTACCCAGAGACCCAGTACTTC.